This T cell receptor beta chain emerged from a study of neoadjuvant anti-PD-1 for oral cavity cancer. The repertoire was sequenced with immunoSEQ multiplex PCR; TCRdb's copy has only in-frame clones and lacks some. The data show around 17,000 clones, around 60% seen once. Germline assignment: CDR1 SGHRS and CDR2 YFSETQ. The CDR3 loop spans 12 amino acids. The V gene lost 4 bases and the J gene lost 5 bases, with 9 bases spanning the gap. Sequencing was performed on PBMCs, taken before nivolumab (anti-PD-1) treatment. The receptor comes from a person between 40 and 85 years old with oral cavity squamous cell carcinoma. The chain combines TRBV5-1 with TRBJ1-1; a possible D gene is TRBD1 (5 bases). Written as DNA, the CDR3 is TGCGCCAGCAGCCCTGGGGCTACTGAAGCTTTCTTT. The encoded protein is CASSPGATEAFF.